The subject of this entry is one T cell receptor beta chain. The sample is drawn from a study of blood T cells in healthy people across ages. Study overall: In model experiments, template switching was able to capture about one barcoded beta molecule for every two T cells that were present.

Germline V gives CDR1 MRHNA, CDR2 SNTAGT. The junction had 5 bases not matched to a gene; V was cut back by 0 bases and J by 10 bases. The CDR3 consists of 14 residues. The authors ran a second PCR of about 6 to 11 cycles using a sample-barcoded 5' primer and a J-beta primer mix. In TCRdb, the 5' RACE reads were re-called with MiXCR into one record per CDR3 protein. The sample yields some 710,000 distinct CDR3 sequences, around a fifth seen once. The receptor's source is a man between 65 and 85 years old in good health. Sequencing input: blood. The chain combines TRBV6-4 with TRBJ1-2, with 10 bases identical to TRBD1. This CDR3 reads CASSDSWTGGVYTF. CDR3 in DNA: TGTGCCAGCAGTGACTCCTGGACAGGGGGAGTCTACACCTTC.